The T cell receptor (beta chain) described here comes from a study of blood T cells in healthy people across ages. General study points: More naive CD4+ cells and higher diversity marked long-lived donors relative to aged donors. PBMC samples, being unsorted, prevented any conclusive comparison of naive and antigen-experienced cells.

The use of a sample-barcoded 5' primer and a J-beta primer mix characterized a second PCR of roughly 6 to 11 cycles. TCRdb itself ran the 5' RACE reads through MiXCR, one entry per CDR3 protein. The profile shows hundreds of thousands of distinct CDR3 sequences, roughly 41% of them singletons. Concerning this clonotype: Its antigen is still unknown. A junction end diverges from the germline sequence, so it may reflect a read error.

Germline lookup yields CDR1 MNHEY and CDR2 SVGEGT. The CDR3 extends over 17 amino acids. Each sample had at least 6.5 million PBMCs isolated. Total RNA extracted from each sample amounted to at least 5 micrograms. The chain links TRBV6-2 or TRBV6-3 to TRBJ2-3, with TRBD1 as a possible D gene (5 bases). The sequenced sample consisted of blood. The receptor was derived from a man older than 75 in good health. CDR3 DNA sequence: TGTGCCAGCAGTTACTCGACGGCGTCTCAAGTCACAGGTACGCAGTATTTT. Amino acid sequence: CASSYSTASQVTGTQYF.